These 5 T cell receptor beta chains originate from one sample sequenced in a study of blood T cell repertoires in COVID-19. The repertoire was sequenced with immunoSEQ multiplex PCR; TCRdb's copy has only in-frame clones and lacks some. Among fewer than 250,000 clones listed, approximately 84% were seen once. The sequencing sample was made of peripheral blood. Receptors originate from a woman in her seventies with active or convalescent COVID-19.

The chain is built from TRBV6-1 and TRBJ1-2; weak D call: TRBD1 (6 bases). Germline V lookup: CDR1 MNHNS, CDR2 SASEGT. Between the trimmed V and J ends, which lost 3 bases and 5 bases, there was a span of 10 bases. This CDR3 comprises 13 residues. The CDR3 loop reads CASSDGGPYGYTF. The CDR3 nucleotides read TGTGCCAGCAGTGATGGGGGCCCTTATGGCTACACCTTC.

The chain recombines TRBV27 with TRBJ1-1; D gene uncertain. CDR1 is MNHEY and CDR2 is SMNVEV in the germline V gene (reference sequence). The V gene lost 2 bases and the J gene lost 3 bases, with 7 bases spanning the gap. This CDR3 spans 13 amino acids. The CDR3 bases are TGTGCCAGCAGTTTAATGAGGGACACTGAAGCTTTCTTT. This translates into CASSLMRDTEAFF.

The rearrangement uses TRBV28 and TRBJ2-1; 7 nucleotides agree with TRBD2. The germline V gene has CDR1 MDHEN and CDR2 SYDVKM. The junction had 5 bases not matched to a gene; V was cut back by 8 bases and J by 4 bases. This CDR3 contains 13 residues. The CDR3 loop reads CASLGGGYNEQFF. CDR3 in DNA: TGTGCCAGCCTGGGGGGGGGATACAATGAGCAGTTCTTC.

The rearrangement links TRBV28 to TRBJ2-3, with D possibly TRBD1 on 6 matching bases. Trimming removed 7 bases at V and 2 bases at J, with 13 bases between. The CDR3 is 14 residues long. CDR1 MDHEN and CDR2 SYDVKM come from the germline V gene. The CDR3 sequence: CASTLRQDTDTQYF. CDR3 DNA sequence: TGTGCCAGCACTCTCAGACAGGACACAGATACGCAGTATTTT.

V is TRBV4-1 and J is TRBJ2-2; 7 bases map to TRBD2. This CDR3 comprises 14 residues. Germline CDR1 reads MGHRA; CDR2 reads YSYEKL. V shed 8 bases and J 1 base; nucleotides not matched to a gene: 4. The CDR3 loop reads CASGGVGNTGELFF. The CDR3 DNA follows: TGCGCCAGCGGGGGGGTTGGGAACACCGGGGAGCTGTTTTTT.